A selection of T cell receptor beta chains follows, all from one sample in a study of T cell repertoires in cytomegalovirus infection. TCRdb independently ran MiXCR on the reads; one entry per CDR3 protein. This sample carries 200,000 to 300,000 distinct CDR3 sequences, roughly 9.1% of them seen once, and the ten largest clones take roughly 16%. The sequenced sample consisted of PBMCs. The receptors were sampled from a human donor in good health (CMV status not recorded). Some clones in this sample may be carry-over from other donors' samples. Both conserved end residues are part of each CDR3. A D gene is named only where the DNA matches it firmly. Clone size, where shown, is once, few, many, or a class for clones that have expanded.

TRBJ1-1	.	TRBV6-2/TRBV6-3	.	CASSYKRFIEAFF	TGTGCCAGCAGTTACAAAAGGTTTATTGAAGCTTTCTTT
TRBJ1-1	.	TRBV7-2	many	CASSLNSAMNTEAFF	TGTGCCAGCAGCTTAAATTCGGCAATGAACACTGAAGCTTTCTTT
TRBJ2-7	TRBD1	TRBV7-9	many	CASSQTGTGGEQYF	TGTGCCAGCAGCCAAACCGGGACAGGGGGCGAGCAGTACTTC
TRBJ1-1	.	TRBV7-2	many	CASSLRLGNTEAFF	TGTGCCAGCAGCTTAAGATTGGGGAACACTGAAGCTTTCTTT
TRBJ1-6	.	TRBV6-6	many	CASILRPGTGSYNSPLHF	TGTGCCAGCATATTGAGACCCGGGACGGGCAGCTATAATTCACCCCTCCACTTT
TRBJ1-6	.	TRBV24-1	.	CATSDLGKTALDSPLHF	TGTGCCACCAGTGATTTGGGAAAGACAGCTTTGGATTCACCCCTCCACTTT
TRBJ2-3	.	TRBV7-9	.	CASSLALGPSTDTQYF	TGTGCCAGCAGCTTAGCCCTAGGACCTAGCACAGATACGCAGTATTTT
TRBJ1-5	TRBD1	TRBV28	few	CASSPLGTGDYQPQHF	TGTGCCAGCAGTCCCTTAGGGACAGGGGATTATCAGCCCCAGCATTTT
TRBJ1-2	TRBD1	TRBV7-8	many	CASSFGTGWQTYGYTF	TGTGCCAGCAGCTTTGGGACAGGGTGGCAAACCTATGGCTACACCTTC
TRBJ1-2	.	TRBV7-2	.	CASSLAVGSAYGYTF	TGTGCCAGCAGCTTAGCGGTCGGTAGTGCCTATGGCTACACCTTC
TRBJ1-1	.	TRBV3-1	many	CASSRTMNTEAFF	TGTGCCAGCAGCCGCACAATGAACACTGAAGCTTTCTTT